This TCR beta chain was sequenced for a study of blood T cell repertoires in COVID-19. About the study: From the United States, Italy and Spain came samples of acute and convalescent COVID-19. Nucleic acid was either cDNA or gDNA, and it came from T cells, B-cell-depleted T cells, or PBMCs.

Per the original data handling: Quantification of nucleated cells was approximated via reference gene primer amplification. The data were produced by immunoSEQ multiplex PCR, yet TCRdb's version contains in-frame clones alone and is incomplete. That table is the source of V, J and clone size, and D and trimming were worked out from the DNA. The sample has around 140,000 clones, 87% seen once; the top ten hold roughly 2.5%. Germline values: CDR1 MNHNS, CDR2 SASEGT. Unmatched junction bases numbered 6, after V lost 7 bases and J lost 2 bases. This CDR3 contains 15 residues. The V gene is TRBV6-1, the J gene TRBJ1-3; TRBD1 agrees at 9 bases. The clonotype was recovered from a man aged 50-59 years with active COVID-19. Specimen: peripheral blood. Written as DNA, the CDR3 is TGTGCCAGCAAATGGGACAGGGACACTGGAAACACCATATATTTT. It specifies CASKWDRDTGNTIYF.